This T cell receptor beta chain was found in a study of blood T cell repertoires in COVID-19. The CDR3 is 13 residues long. V was cut by 5 bases and J by 4 bases, with 11 bases left in between. Germline V CDR1 and CDR2: SGHTA, FQGNSA. Method: immunoSEQ multiplex PCR; TCRdb's copy keeps in-frame clones and lacks some. The sample includes over 150,000 clones, 80% to 85% of them seen just once. The Seattle patients, enrolled during active infection, were followed longitudinally. Sequences were obtained from peripheral blood. The rearrangement joins TRBV7-2 to TRBJ1-2; a weak D match, TRBD1 (5 bases). This receptor was identified in a woman in her 70s with COVID-19, enrolled during active disease. This CDR3 reads CASSPRQSYGYTF. The CDR3 nucleotides read TGTGCCAGCAGCCCGCGACAGTCCTATGGCTACACCTTC.